This TCR beta chain was sequenced for a study of blood T cell repertoires in COVID-19. Study-level information: The origin of the acute and convalescent COVID-19 samples was the United States, Italy and Spain.

Authors' processing steps: Estimated nucleated cell counts came from reference gene primer amplification. The assay was immunoSEQ multiplex PCR, and TCRdb's table has in-frame clones only and misses some. V, J and clone size are those of that table, while D and trimming were read from the DNA. The repertoire consists of about 240,000 clones, with around 85% occurring once and the leading ten covering roughly 3%. The receptor was isolated from a woman in her twenties or thirties who had recovered from COVID-19. Sequences were obtained from peripheral blood.

CDR3 bases: TGTGCCAGCATTCCGGGATTAGAATGGGGCAATGAGCAGTTCTTC. It encodes CASIPGLEWGNEQFF. The V and J genes are TRBV2 and TRBJ2-1; possibly TRBD2 for D (5 bases). Germline lookup yields CDR1 SNHLY and CDR2 FYNNEI. The CDR3 is 15 residues long. The V end was cut by 7 bases, the J end by 6 bases, with 19 bases between. Together with reference TRBV2 and TRBJ2-1, the CDR3 gives the full variable domain: EPEVTQTPSHQVTQMGQEVILRCVPISNHLYFYWYRQILGQKVEFLVSFYNNEISEKSEIFDDQFSVERPDGSNFTLKIRSTKLEDSAMYFCASIPGLEWGNEQFFGPGTRLTVL.